This TCR beta chain was documented in a study of metastatic and nonmetastatic thyroid tumors. Study-wide context: Malignant thyroid and benign thyroid patients provided blood and tumor or nodule tissue whose repertoires were compared.

As to this clone: The germline gene is not matched at one end of the junction; a read error may be the cause.

Until they underwent thyroid surgery, no patient had received any treatment. TCRdb re-called the PCR reads through MiXCR. Among around 16,000 clones listed, under 40% were seen once. Germline lookup yields CDR1 SGHTA and CDR2 FQGNSA. The CDR3 length is 16 residues. The TCR originated in a male donor with papillary thyroid cancer or a benign thyroid nodule (not recorded which). Some clones in this sample may be carry-over from other donors' samples. Material for sequencing was tumor tissue. V usage is TRBV7-2 and J usage is TRBJ1-5; tentative D call: TRBD1 (6 bases). CDR3 sequence reads: CASSLAGGGSNQPHHF. The CDR3 coding sequence is TGTGCCAGCAGCTTAGCCGGGGGCGGTAGCAATCAGCCCCATCATTTT.